Listed here are 11 T cell receptor beta chains from one sample, sequenced in a study of CD8 T cells in Susac syndrome. RNA was extracted with the RNeasy kit, and a quantity of about 0.45 to 1 ug was reverse transcribed using random hexamers. TCRdb processed the immunoSEQ multiplex PCR reads anew with MiXCR; each CDR3 protein has one entry. The data show more than 200,000 distinct CDR3 sequences, roughly 95% seen once. Material for sequencing was CD4+ T cells from PBMCs. These receptors were collected from a human donor with multiple sclerosis.

This chain uses TRBV29-1 with TRBJ1-1, with D possibly matching TRBD1 (6 bases). Per germline, CDR1 SQVTM and CDR2 ANQGSEA. This CDR3 region has 13 residues. Trimming cost V 4 bases and J 4 bases, with 13 bases left between them. CDR3 DNA sequence: TGCAGCGTTGGGGGGGGGCTTGGCACTGAAGCTTTCTTT. Protein: CSVGGGLGTEAFF. Filled out from reference TRBV29-1 and TRBJ1-1, the complete variable domain reads SAVISQKPSRDICQRGTSLTIQCQVDSQVTMMFWYRQQPGQSLTLIATANQGSEATYESGFVIDKFPISRPNLTFSTLTVSNMSPEDSSIYLCSVGGGLGTEAFFGQGTRLTVV.

This chain connects TRBV3-1 to TRBJ2-5; D gene uncertain. V was trimmed by 1 base and J by 4 bases, leaving 7 bases between them. From germline, CDR1 is LGHDT and CDR2 YNNKEL (reference sequence). This CDR3 is 13 amino acids long. CDR3: CASSQGPRETQYF. The DNA of the CDR3 is TGTGCCAGCAGCCAAGGCCCGCGAGAGACCCAGTACTTC.

The rearrangement links TRBV29-1 to TRBJ2-1; 15 bases fit TRBD2. This CDR3 is built from 14 residues. Germline lookup yields CDR1 SQVTM and CDR2 ANQGSEA. Unmatched junction bases numbered 1, after V lost 7 bases and J lost 3 bases. The CDR3 DNA is TGCAGCGGGGGACTAGCGGGAGGCTACAATGAGCAGTTCTTC. Amino acid sequence: CSGGLAGGYNEQFF.

The rearrangement links TRBV5-1 to TRBJ2-3, with 8 bases fitting TRBD2. The CDR3 has 14 residues. The V and J ends lost 0 bases and 4 bases, in that order; junction bases with no gene match: 1. Looked up from germline, CDR1 is SGHRS and CDR2 is YFSETQ. The chain's CDR3 is CASSLGREADTQYF. The CDR3 nucleotides read TGCGCCAGCAGCTTGGGGCGGGAGGCAGATACGCAGTATTTT. Complete variable domain (other parts from reference TRBV5-1 and TRBJ2-3): KAGVTQTPRYLIKTRGQQVTLSCSPISGHRSVSWYQQTPGQGLQFLFEYFSETQRNKGNFPGRFSGRQFSNSRSEMNVSTLELGDSALYLCASSLGREADTQYFGPGTRLTVL.

The chain joins TRBV20-1 to TRBJ2-1; D possibly corresponds to TRBD2 (5 bases). Germline V gene data show CDR1 as DFQATT and CDR2 as SNEGSKA (reference sequence). V was shortened by 6 bases and J by 4 bases, with 16 bases between the two germline ends. The CDR3 covers 14 residues. The CDR3, as DNA: TGCAGTGCCCTGGGTGGAGCGGATTACAATGAGCAGTTCTTC. Translated, it gives CSALGGADYNEQFF.

The V call is TRBV30, the J call TRBJ1-1, with unresolved D. Trimming removed 0 bases from V and 5 bases from J, with 10 bases in between. Germline-derived CDR1 and CDR2 are GTSNPN and SVGIG (reference sequence). This CDR3 has 13 residues. The CDR3 region is CAWSVGVATEAFF. DNA of the CDR3: TGTGCCTGGAGTGTTGGGGTGGCAACTGAAGCTTTCTTT.

This clonotype was detected once. V and J are TRBV20-1 and TRBJ2-3, with D unresolved. The CDR3 contains 13 residues. Germline V gene data show CDR1 as DFQATT and CDR2 as SNEGSKA (reference sequence). Trimming pared 1 base from V and 3 bases from J, leaving 8 bases between. The CDR3 region has the DNA TGCAGTGCTAGAGTCCGGTTTACAGATACGCAGTATTTT. It specifies CSARVRFTDTQYF.

J is TRBJ2-2 and V is TRBV7-9, with unresolved D. Germline lookup yields CDR1 SEHNR and CDR2 FQNEAQ (reference sequence). The CDR3 is 15 amino acids. The V and J ends lost 2 bases and 2 bases respectively, with 9 bases between them. The CDR3 is CASSLLSPNTGELFF. The CDR3 DNA sequence: TGTGCCAGCAGCTTATTATCACCAAACACCGGGGAGCTGTTTTTT.

The chain recombines TRBV4-1 with TRBJ2-1; 11 bases are a match to TRBD2. There are 13 residues in the CDR3. V shed 6 bases and J 7 bases; nucleotides not matched to a gene: 2. Per germline, CDR1 MGHRA and CDR2 YSYEKL. CDR3 protein: CASRPSGRNEQFF. DNA of the CDR3: TGCGCCAGCAGACCTAGCGGGAGGAATGAGCAGTTCTTC.

This chain connects TRBV19 to TRBJ2-1, with D unresolved. Germline CDR1 LNHDA, CDR2 SQIVND (reference sequence). With 3 bases removed from V and 0 bases from J, the gap between germline ends came to 9 bases. This CDR3 spans 15 amino acids. The CDR3 region has the DNA TGTGCCAGTAGTATGACGGTGAGCTCCTACAATGAGCAGTTCTTC. Protein product: CASSMTVSSYNEQFF.

This chain uses TRBV2 with TRBJ2-7, with no clear D. This CDR3 region has 12 residues. V shed 6 bases and J shed 3 bases, with 9 bases lying between them. From germline, CDR1 is SNHLY and CDR2 FYNNEI. This CDR3 reads CASRESLYEQYV. The CDR3 DNA reads as TGTGCCAGCAGGGAAAGCCTCTACGAGCAGTACGTC.